This TCR beta chain was found in a study of OX40 agonist ivuxolimab in advanced cancers. The wider study: The dose of intravenous ivuxolimab that patients received every 2 weeks ranged from 0.01 to 10 mg/kg. Study-level findings and limits: The 0.1-3.0 mg/kg partial responders had among the lowest clonal expansion. Normalized T-cell clonal expansion was also low in some nonresponders.

The data were produced by immunoSEQ multiplex PCR, yet TCRdb's version contains in-frame clones alone and is incomplete. The sample records roughly 38,000 clones, approximately 87% being singletons. A remark on this clone: Its matching antigen is unknown.

This TCR derives from an adult with an advanced solid tumor such as melanoma, head and neck, liver or kidney cancer. The sample was CD4+ or CD8+ T cells sorted from blood, taken in a trial of the OX40 agonist ivuxolimab.

The CDR3 nucleotides are TGTGCCAGCAGCCAAGAGTTTCGGAAGGGGGCTTTTGTAGATACGCAGTATTTT. It encodes CASSQEFRKGAFVDTQYF. The chain couples TRBV4-2 to TRBJ2-3; the match to TRBD1 covers 7 bases. J gave up 5 bases and V 0 bases, and 14 bases lay outside the gene matches. This CDR3 is built from 18 residues. Germline V gives CDR1 LGHNA, CDR2 YNFKEQ.